The 10 T cell receptor beta chains below were found in one sample sequenced in a study of a mutant IDH1 vaccine in newly diagnosed glioma. Antigen specificity for these receptors is unknown. Time point described: week 5, during vaccination. What each vaccine dose contained was 300 ug of mutant IDH1 20-mer peptide, accompanied by topical imiquimod. The data were produced by immunoSEQ multiplex PCR, yet TCRdb's version contains in-frame clones alone and is incomplete. Of approximately 57,000 clones listed, roughly 82% are singletons. The sequencing here drew on PBMCs, taken from a glioma patient whose treatment included an IDH1 peptide vaccine. Source of these receptors: a woman younger than 35 with glioma. Some clones in this sample may be carry-over from other donors' samples.

The chain is built from TRBV11-2 and TRBJ1-4; D gene uncertain. V was shortened by 5 bases and J by 2 bases, with 12 bases between the two germline ends. Germline CDR1 SGHAT, CDR2 FQNNGV. The CDR3 runs to 15 residues. This chain's CDR3 is CASSERRRTNEKLFF. DNA of the CDR3: TGTGCCAGCAGCGAGAGAAGACGGACTAATGAAAAACTGTTTTTT.

V and J are TRBV5-1 and TRBJ1-1, with a possible D match to TRBD1 (6 bases). Germline-derived CDR1 and CDR2 are SGHRS and YFSETQ. The V end was cut by 2 bases, the J end by 2 bases, with 13 bases between. The CDR3 length is 15 residues. CDR3 bases: TGCGCCAGCAGCTTACAGGGAAATGCAAACACTGAAGCTTTCTTT. It translates to CASSLQGNANTEAFF.

The J gene is TRBJ2-5, the V gene TRBV9, with D tentatively TRBD1 (5 bases). V lost 3 bases and J 4 bases, leaving 16 bases between the germline ends. CDR1 is SGDLS, CDR2 YYNGEE, per germline. The CDR3 spans 15 residues. This CDR3 reads CASSGFQGRVETQYF. CDR3 DNA sequence: TGTGCCAGCAGCGGATTCCAGGGTAGGGTAGAGACCCAGTACTTC.

This clone was recorded only once. V is TRBV29-1 and J is TRBJ1-4; 7 positions match TRBD1. V was clipped by 7 bases and J by 7 bases; unmatched bases: 9. This CDR3 has 13 residues. Germline CDR1 SQVTM, CDR2 ANQGSEA. CDR3 region: CSGSTGPGEKLFF. CDR3 DNA sequence: TGCAGCGGATCGACAGGGCCAGGTGAAAAACTGTTTTTT.

In its sample, this clone was seen a few times. J is TRBJ1-5 and V is TRBV2, with 7 positions matching TRBD1. The CDR3 loop spans 14 amino acids. V trimming: 6 bases; J trimming: 4 bases; junction bases outside the gene matches: 6. The V gene's germline CDR1 is SNHLY and CDR2 FYNNEI. CDR3 nucleotides: TGTGCCAGCAGGGGGGACAGCCAAAATCAGCCCCAGCATTTT. Its translation is CASRGDSQNQPQHF.

The V gene is TRBV19, the J gene TRBJ2-3; tentative D call: TRBD2 (7 bases). CDR3 length: 13 amino acids. The V and J ends lost 8 bases and 6 bases respectively, with 15 bases between them. Germline V gene data show CDR1 as LNHDA and CDR2 as SQIVND (reference sequence). CDR3 bases: TGTGCCAGTGGTTATAGGGGGGGGGATACGCAGTATTTT. It encodes CASGYRGGDTQYF.

This clone turned up a few times. The rearrangement uses TRBV5-1 and TRBJ2-7; D remains unclear. V lost 3 bases and J 0 bases, leaving 10 bases between the germline ends. The germline V gene encodes CDR1 SGHRS and CDR2 YFSETQ. This CDR3 spans 14 amino acids. The CDR3 reads CASSWNSLSYEQYF. The CDR3 DNA follows: TGCGCCAGCAGCTGGAACAGCCTCTCCTACGAGCAGTACTTC.

CDR3 residues: CASSSHGPRSSYNEQFF. The CDR3 nucleotides are TGTGCCAGCAGCTCCCATGGGCCTCGGAGCTCCTACAATGAGCAGTTCTTC. The J gene is TRBJ2-1, the V gene TRBV11-3; no clear D gene. The CDR3 spans 17 residues. Germline CDR1 and CDR2: SGHNT and YENEEA. The V end was cut by 4 bases, the J end by 0 bases, with 16 bases between.

The CDR3 reads CATSRGTDYEQYF. CDR3 in DNA: TGTGCCACCAGCAGAGGGACCGACTACGAGCAGTACTTC. This chain connects TRBV15 to TRBJ2-7, with D uncertain. The V and J ends lost 1 base and 3 bases respectively, with 7 bases between them. CDR3 size: 13 residues. The germline gives CDR1 LNHNV, CDR2 YYDKDF (reference sequence).

The chain combines TRBV12-5 with TRBJ2-7; 8 bases are a match to TRBD1. Losses at the gene ends were 0 bases for V and 2 bases for J; bases not matched to a gene: 15. This CDR3 region has 19 residues. Germline-derived CDR1 and CDR2 are LGHNT and FRNRAP. CDR3 loop: CASGLVLRIGQGSPYEQYF. As DNA, the CDR3 is TGTGCTAGTGGTTTGGTACTTAGGATCGGACAGGGATCCCCCTACGAGCAGTACTTC.